This T cell receptor (beta chain) was captured in a study of T cell repertoires in cytomegalovirus infection. About the research overall: Recently identified HLA-C-restricted and well-studied HLA-B-restricted CMV epitopes were used. CMV infection plus the matching HLA type was flagged by public TCR beta signatures. Overall study findings and caveats: There were carriers of CMV plus the relevant HLA, and cumulative public TCR beta family frequency identified them. HLA-C-restricted CMV clonotypes gave the most frequent clonotype in two of eight donors.

Per germline, CDR1 SGHTA and CDR2 FQGNSA. CDR3 length: 18 amino acids. Between the trimmed V and J ends, which lost 1 base and 3 bases, there was a span of 22 bases. TCRdb reprocessed the reads with MiXCR, giving one entry per CDR3 protein. The table records more than 250,000 distinct CDR3 sequences, more than 20% of them present only once. A remark on this clonotype: Its antigen remains unknown. A read error may be the cause here, since a much bigger clone is one base away.

This specimen was cultured PBMCs, taken from culture after CMV antigen stimulation. The sequence derives from a human donor in good health (CMV status not recorded). Some clones in this sample may be carry-over from other donors' samples. The chain employs TRBV7-2 and TRBJ2-7, with D possibly TRBD2 on 5 matching bases. The CDR3 DNA is TGTGCCAGCAGCTTAGTATTCCCCCTTGCCGGGAAGTTCTACGAGCAGTACGTC. Translating gives CASSLVFPLAGKFYEQYV.